This T cell receptor beta chain is from a study of shared clonotypes between healthy human individuals. Measured with immunoSEQ multiplex PCR; TCRdb has only the in-frame clones, and not every one. The repertoire holds about 2 million clones, 90% to 95% seen once, with 0.13% in the top ten. The CDR3 runs 15 residues. From germline, CDR1 is MDHEN and CDR2 SYDVKM. V lost 6 bases to trimming and J lost 5 bases; unmatched junction nucleotides: 10. Sequencing input: naive CD4+ T cells sorted from blood. Subset given: CD45RA+ positively selected. This TCR derives from a man younger than 30 in good health. The rearrangement uses TRBV28 and TRBJ1-1; 9 positions match TRBD1. The CDR3 DNA reads TGTGCCAGCAGACCAACATTAGGACAGGGGACTGAAGCTTTCTTT. Its translation: CASRPTLGQGTEAFF.